Listed below are T cell receptor beta chains from one sample, sequenced in a study of T cell repertoires in cytomegalovirus infection. TCRdb independently ran MiXCR on the reads; one entry per CDR3 protein. In the table there are about 480,000 distinct CDR3 sequences, 33% of which are singletons. Which antigens these TCRs recognize remains unknown. Sequences were derived from cultured PBMCs, sampled from culture after CMV antigen stimulation. These receptors were obtained from a human donor in good health (CMV status not recorded). Some clones in this sample may be carry-over from other donors' samples. Each CDR3 is given without its conserved first and last residue. Fields, in order: J gene, V gene, clone size, CDR3 protein. Only some rows state a clone size, as once, few, many or a class for expanded clones.

TRBJ2-1	TRBV6-6	-	ASSYGSAGERDEQF
TRBJ1-6	TRBV7-2	-	ASSLGQLNSPLH
TRBJ2-7	TRBV24-1	few	ATSDTGPSRYEQY
TRBJ1-2	TRBV12-3/TRBV12-4	-	ASTRDREGYGYT
TRBJ2-1	TRBV28	few	ASSQNRDEQF
TRBJ2-3	TRBV19	few	ASTPGRTSTDTQY
TRBJ2-7	TRBV28	-	ASSPFRGSYEQY
TRBJ2-1	TRBV9	few	ASSLGTSGSQNRGSYNEQF
TRBJ2-1	TRBV12-3/TRBV12-4	-	ASSLMGLAGGWQF
TRBJ1-1	TRBV4-3	-	ASSQDGLMNTEAF
TRBJ1-4	TRBV4-3	many	ASSQDWAGRSVNEKLF
TRBJ2-3	TRBV12-3/TRBV12-4	-	ASRTGTGSDTQY
TRBJ1-5	TRBV11-2	-	ASSPPRRHSNQPQH
TRBJ2-2	TRBV12-3/TRBV12-4	few	ASSPPIRVGRAYGELF
TRBJ2-1	TRBV12-3/TRBV12-4	-	ASSLEGAGYNEQF
TRBJ2-3	TRBV7-2	many	ASSAGQGPDTQY
TRBJ2-7	TRBV10-3	-	AIGTSGSYEQY
TRBJ2-1	TRBV6-1	few	ASSITSGRAGLYEQF
TRBJ2-7	TRBV6-2/TRBV6-3	-	ASATDFGEQY
TRBJ2-5	TRBV2	-	ASKGGSQETQY
TRBJ2-3	TRBV6-5	-	ASSYPSGDTDTQY
TRBJ2-5	TRBV7-8	-	ASSSFPWETQY
TRBJ1-5	TRBV27	-	ASRPPGKPQH
TRBJ2-1	TRBV7-2	many	ASSPGGGASYNEQF
TRBJ2-7	TRBV7-2	few	ASSPEHGYEQY
TRBJ1-6	TRBV4-1	-	ASSQDDVNSPLH
TRBJ2-5	TRBV27	-	ASSLSEGWGLAGAGKETQY
TRBJ1-2	TRBV7-9	few	ASSLRTGHGYT
TRBJ2-6	TRBV2	-	ASNQVRSGANVLT
TRBJ1-5	TRBV7-2	-	ASSLEVGQPQH
TRBJ2-5	TRBV7-2	few	ASSFLRETQY
TRBJ1-5	TRBV7-2	-	ASSLAGGGGNQPQH
TRBJ2-1	TRBV7-9	many	ASSRGVTVNNEQF
TRBJ2-3	TRBV12-3/TRBV12-4	few	ASSFGSGSLDTQY
TRBJ1-6	TRBV6-5	-	ASSYGRGQNSPLH
TRBJ1-5	TRBV4-3	-	ASSPRQGDVRPQH
TRBJ2-4	TRBV11-2	-	ASSLQNIQY
TRBJ2-5	TRBV27	-	ASSLYYGYQETQY
TRBJ2-1	TRBV28	-	ASSPMTSGRNEQF
TRBJ1-5	TRBV7-6	-	ASSRGWASNQPQH
TRBJ1-6	TRBV15	-	ATSRDQRNSPLH
TRBJ2-5	TRBV7-2	-	ASSRGGAQETQY
TRBJ2-7	TRBV6-6	-	ASTLDQGVNEQY
TRBJ2-2	TRBV7-9	-	ASSLQGSAENTGELF
TRBJ1-1	TRBV20-1	-	SARGDLGTEAF
TRBJ2-3	TRBV24-1	-	ATSDLMAGGIDTQY
TRBJ1-1	TRBV5-1	-	ASNSGRKNTEAF
TRBJ2-1	TRBV3-1	many	ASSQEPGPYNEQF
TRBJ2-2	TRBV11-2	-	ASSLTGMMNTGELF
TRBJ1-5	TRBV7-2	many	ASSLAGGAGQPQH
TRBJ2-3	TRBV7-4	-	ASSPVAGGTTDTQY
TRBJ2-3	TRBV9	few	ASSGGLAGGPSTDTQY
TRBJ2-4	TRBV7-2	few	ASSPSWSKNIQY